These 29 T cell receptor beta chains were sequenced from one sample in a study of T cell repertoires in cytomegalovirus infection. TCRdb redid the calling of the reads with MiXCR, one entry per CDR3 protein. The sample lists around 450,000 distinct CDR3 sequences; 25% to 40% were seen once. Sequencing was performed on PBMCs. The receptors stem from a human donor in good health (CMV status not recorded). Some clones in this sample may be carry-over from other donors' samples.

As concerns this clonotype: A much larger clone differs by one base, so this may be a read error. V is TRBV7-6 and J is TRBJ1-2, with D hard to call. The germline CDR1 and CDR2 sequences are SGHVS and FNYEAQ. CDR3 length equals 13 residues. CDR3 coding DNA: TGTGCCAGCAGCTTAGGGGTGGAGGTTGGCTACAGCTTC. Residues: CASSLGVEVGYSF.

The chain carries TRBV18 and TRBJ2-7; TRBD2 aligns across 8 bases. Germline values: CDR1 KGHSH, CDR2 LQKENI. This CDR3 spans 15 amino acids. Trimming cost V 3 bases and J 3 bases; bases outside gene matches: 7. The CDR3 DNA sequence: TGTGCCAGCTCACCTTCGGGACTAGGGATCTACGAGCAGTACTTC. Amino acids: CASSPSGLGIYEQYF.

V and J are TRBV7-9 and TRBJ2-1; 9 bases align to TRBD2. Per germline, CDR1 SEHNR and CDR2 FQNEAQ (reference sequence). Losses at the gene ends were 5 bases for V and 7 bases for J; bases not matched to a gene: 21. The CDR3 length is 19 residues. CDR3 bases: TGTGCCAGCAGCCTCATTGCAGTCGAGGGCGGGGGGGCCTTTAATGAGCAGTTCTTC. Translated, it gives CASSLIAVEGGGAFNEQFF.

The sample holds a few counts of this clonotype. The chain links TRBV7-6 to TRBJ2-2, with no clear D. This CDR3 contains 15 residues. Trimming removed 5 bases from V and 1 base from J, with 11 bases in between. In germline, CDR1 is SGHVS, CDR2 FNYEAQ. The DNA of the CDR3 is TGTGCCAGCAGCCCCTCTTTCGGGAACACCGGGGAGCTGTTTTTT. Amino acids: CASSPSFGNTGELFF.

This clonotype has just a few counts. The chain combines TRBV6-1 with TRBJ2-1, with TRBD1 as a possible D gene (6 bases). The V end lost 2 bases, the J end lost 7 bases, and 15 bases lay between the germline ends. Germline CDR1 MNHNS, CDR2 SASEGT. This CDR3 is 15 amino acids long. CDR3: CASSESGTLPNEQFF. Written as DNA, the CDR3 is TGTGCCAGCAGTGAATCGGGGACACTACCTAATGAGCAGTTCTTC.

This clonotype was seen a handful of times. The V gene is TRBV12-3 or TRBV12-4, the J gene TRBJ2-7; 7 bases are shared with TRBD2. The CDR3 is made up of 13 amino acids. The ends lost 8 bases at V and 5 bases at J; junction bases unmatched: 9. The CDR3 loop is CASGIAGLDEQYF. The CDR3 DNA sequence: TGTGCCAGCGGTATAGCGGGTCTGGACGAGCAGTACTTC.

The table lists this clonotype with many counts. This chain connects TRBV7-2 to TRBJ2-5; no clear D. This CDR3 spans 17 amino acids. Germline CDR1 is SGHTA and CDR2 is FQGNSA. The V and J ends lost 0 bases and 4 bases respectively, with 18 bases between them. The CDR3 DNA reads TGTGCCAGCAGCTTAGCGTCGGCTAGTAGCTTTGTAGAGACCCAGTACTTC. This gives the protein CASSLASASSFVETQYF.

Only a few counts were recorded for this clonotype. This chain links TRBV6-2 or TRBV6-3 with TRBJ2-3; D might be TRBD1 or TRBD2, each matching 5 bases. The CDR3 covers 15 residues. CDR1 is MNHEY and CDR2 is SVGEGT in the germline V gene. Trimming removed 6 bases at V and 0 bases at J, with 13 bases between. The CDR3 region is CASRFRGLSTDTQYF. In nucleotides, the CDR3 is TGTGCCAGCAGGTTCCGGGGCCTGAGCACAGATACGCAGTATTTT.

J is TRBJ1-2 and V is TRBV5-1; tentative D call: TRBD1 (5 bases). In germline, CDR1 is SGHRS, CDR2 YFSETQ. The germline V and J ends were trimmed by 0 bases and 4 bases, with 7 bases remaining between them. The CDR3 runs to 13 residues. The CDR3 here is CASSLAGPYGYTF. CDR3 nucleotides: TGCGCCAGCAGCTTGGCGGGGCCCTATGGCTACACCTTC.

This clonotype was observed a few times. V gene TRBV7-2 combines with J gene TRBJ1-1; D is unresolved. The CDR3 is 14 residues long. The ends were cut back, 7 bases at V and 2 bases at J, with 14 bases in the middle. Germline V CDR1 and CDR2: SGHTA, FQGNSA. CDR3 sequence (DNA): TGTGCCAGCAACTCACCGGGAGCAAACACTGAAGCTTTCTTT. Translated, it gives CASNSPGANTEAFF. Supplemented by reference TRBV7-2 and TRBJ1-1, the full variable domain reads GAGVSQSPSNKVTEKGKDVELRCDPISGHTALYWYRQSLGQGLEFLIYFQGNSAPDKSGLPSDRFSAERTGGSVSTLTIQRTQQEDSAVYLCASNSPGANTEAFFGQGTRLTVV.

This chain joins TRBV4-1 and TRBJ2-3; 8 positions match TRBD2. J lost 6 bases, V lost 2 bases, and 10 bases had no gene match. The V gene's germline CDR1 is MGHRA and CDR2 YSYEKL. This CDR3 region has 16 residues. In DNA, the CDR3 is TGCGCCAGCAGCCAATTTACAAGCGGGGGACGGGATACGCAGTATTTT. Translated, it gives CASSQFTSGGRDTQYF.

V gene TRBV3-1 combines with J gene TRBJ2-3, with 7 bases identical to TRBD1. The CDR3 contains 18 residues. CDR1 LGHDT and CDR2 YNNKEL come from the germline V gene (reference sequence). J gave up 1 base and V 1 base, and 11 bases lay outside the gene matches. CDR3 loop: CASSQVLPGQSGTDTQYF. CDR3 in DNA: TGTGCCAGCAGCCAAGTCCTCCCGGGACAGTCCGGCACAGATACGCAGTATTTT.

This clonotype was seen more than once but under ten times. The V call is TRBV4-1, the J call TRBJ2-3; D is perhaps TRBD1 (6 bases). The ends were cut back, 0 bases at V and 1 base at J, with 8 bases in the middle. The CDR3 contains 15 residues. Germline lookup yields CDR1 MGHRA and CDR2 YSYEKL. The CDR3 sequence: CASSQEPGGTDTQYF. DNA of the CDR3: TGCGCCAGCAGCCAAGAGCCAGGGGGCACAGATACGCAGTATTTT.

This clonotype turned up a few times. J is TRBJ2-5 and V is TRBV20-1; 13 bases map to TRBD2. The CDR3 consists of 16 residues. CDR1 and CDR2 (germline): DFQATT, SNEGSKA (reference sequence). V dropped 5 bases and J dropped 4; count of bases not matched to a gene: 10. This CDR3 reads CSAGDTSGGAAETQYF. The CDR3 DNA is TGCAGTGCTGGTGATACTAGCGGGGGGGCTGCAGAGACCCAGTACTTC.

This clonotype turned up a few times. The chain has TRBV4-3 and TRBJ2-1; the D gene is possibly TRBD2 (5 bases). V was cut by 0 bases and J by 2 bases, with 8 bases left in between. The CDR3 extends over 15 amino acids. Germline V gene sequence: CDR1 LGHNA, CDR2 YSLEER. The CDR3 region has the DNA TGCGCCAGCAGCCAAGAGAGGGTAACCTACAATGAGCAGTTCTTC. It codes for CASSQERVTYNEQFF.

The chain uses TRBV19 and TRBJ1-1; weak D call: TRBD1 (5 bases). The CDR3 spans 13 residues. V lost 1 base and J lost 5, with 8 bases in between. Germline lookup yields CDR1 LNHDA and CDR2 SQIVND (reference sequence). In DNA, the CDR3 is TGTGCCAGTAGTATAGGGGGGATTACTGAAGCTTTCTTT. This codes for CASSIGGITEAFF.

This clonotype was seen a few times. The chain recombines TRBV4-1 with TRBJ1-5; unclear D gene. The germline CDR1 and CDR2 sequences are MGHRA and YSYEKL. V gave up 1 base and J gave up 4 bases, with 11 bases separating them. The CDR3 covers 15 residues. The CDR3 protein is CASSQVSGWNQPQHF. The DNA of the CDR3 is TGCGCCAGCAGCCAAGTCTCGGGGTGGAATCAGCCCCAGCATTTT.

This clonotype was seen only a few times. J is TRBJ1-2 and V is TRBV3-1; the match to TRBD1 covers 7 bases. Germline V gene data show CDR1 as LGHDT and CDR2 as YNNKEL (reference sequence). V lost 4 bases and J lost 8; bases outside the gene matches: 10. The CDR3 extends over 14 amino acids. CDR3 in amino acids: CASSLKSQGSGYTF. In nucleotides, the CDR3 is TGTGCCAGCAGCCTAAAGTCACAGGGGAGCGGCTACACCTTC. The whole variable domain, filled in from reference TRBV3-1 and TRBJ1-2, reads DTAVSQTPKYLVTQMGNDKSIKCEQNLGHDTMYWYKQDSKKFLKIMFSYNNKELIINETVPNRFSPKSPDKAHLNLHINSLELGDSAVYFCASSLKSQGSGYTFGSGTRLTVV.

This clonotype was counted between two and nine times. The rearrangement joins TRBV4-1 to TRBJ1-6; D is unresolved. V dropped 4 bases and J dropped 7 bases, with 14 bases sitting between them. The CDR3 length is 15 residues. CDR1 MGHRA and CDR2 YSYEKL come from the germline V gene. CDR3 nucleotide sequence: TGCGCCAGCAGCCCCCTACACAGAAGGAATTCACCCCTCCACTTT. Translated, it gives CASSPLHRRNSPLHF.

The table lists this clonotype with many counts. The genes are TRBV7-2 and TRBJ2-7; tentative D call: TRBD1 (6 bases). Trimming cost V 5 bases and J 2 bases, with 16 bases left between them. The V gene's germline CDR1 is SGHTA and CDR2 FQGNSA. The CDR3 is 15 residues long. Here the CDR3 reads CASSPGAGVAYEQYF. In DNA, the CDR3 is TGTGCCAGCAGCCCAGGTGCAGGGGTTGCCTACGAGCAGTACTTC.

In DNA, the CDR3 is TGTGCCAGCAGCGTAGGTGGTTCGGGGGACCAAGAGACCCAGTACTTC. Translating it yields CASSVGGSGDQETQYF. The rearrangement links TRBV9 to TRBJ2-5, with D possibly matching TRBD2 (6 bases). The germline V gene has CDR1 SGDLS and CDR2 YYNGEE. The CDR3 spans 16 residues. V was cut by 0 bases and J by 0 bases, with 12 bases left in between. The full variable domain, with the rest looked up from reference TRBV9 and TRBJ2-5, is DSGVTQTPKHLITATGQRVTLRCSPRSGDLSVYWYQQSLDQGLQFLIQYYNGEERAKGNILERFSAQQFPDLHSELNLSSLELGDSALYFCASSVGGSGDQETQYFGPGTRLLVL.

This chain joins TRBV7-9 and TRBJ2-7, with D perhaps matching TRBD2 (5 bases). CDR3 size: 14 residues. The germline gives CDR1 SEHNR, CDR2 FQNEAQ (reference sequence). Between the trimmed V and J ends, which lost 2 bases and 3 bases, there was a span of 11 bases. In nucleotides, the CDR3 is TGTGCCAGCAGCTTATTTCCCGGGAACTACGAGCAGTACTTC. Amino acid sequence: CASSLFPGNYEQYF.

V is TRBV6-2 or TRBV6-3 and J is TRBJ2-6, with D tentatively TRBD1 or TRBD2 (5 bases each). The CDR3 is 14 amino acids. Trimming pared 2 bases from V and 10 bases from J, leaving 12 bases between. Germline assignment: CDR1 MNHEY and CDR2 SVGEGT. CDR3 sequence: CASSYVAGTNVLTF. CDR3 sequence (DNA): TGTGCCAGCAGTTACGTCGCAGGGACGAACGTCCTGACTTTC.

This clonotype was counted only a few times. The chain is built from TRBV20-1 and TRBJ2-6; a possible D gene is TRBD1 (6 bases). V dropped 1 base and J dropped 1 base, with 11 bases sitting between them. Germline V lookup: CDR1 DFQATT, CDR2 SNEGSKA (reference sequence). The CDR3 covers 16 residues. The CDR3 loop is CSARGNRVSGANVLTF. The CDR3 region has the DNA TGCAGTGCTAGAGGGAACAGGGTATCTGGGGCCAACGTCCTGACTTTC.

This clonotype was counted only a few times. The chain carries TRBV12-3 or TRBV12-4 and TRBJ2-7, with 10 nucleotides matching TRBD2. The junction had 3 bases not matched to a gene; V was cut back by 4 bases and J by 3 bases. This CDR3 spans 14 amino acids. The CDR3 nucleotides read TGTGCCAGCAGTTCTAGCGGGGGAGGCTACGAGCAGTACTTC. Translation: CASSSSGGGYEQYF.

This chain links TRBV29-1 with TRBJ2-5; D not certain. This CDR3 spans 14 amino acids. With 5 bases removed from V and 5 bases from J, the gap between germline ends came to 18 bases. CDR1 SQVTM and CDR2 ANQGSEA come from the germline V gene. The CDR3 protein is CSVTNNHARETQYF. The CDR3 nucleotides are TGCAGCGTTACGAACAACCACGCCCGGGAGACCCAGTACTTC.

This chain uses TRBV5-4 with TRBJ2-7; 9 bases line up with TRBD1. This CDR3 has 13 amino acids. Unmatched junction bases numbered 7, after V lost 5 bases and J lost 7 bases. Germline V CDR1 and CDR2: SGHNT, YYREEE (reference sequence). CDR3 loop: CASRYGQGREQYF. CDR3 coding DNA: TGTGCCAGCAGATACGGACAGGGGAGAGAGCAGTACTTC.

This clonotype was picked up a small number of times. The chain links TRBV7-6 to TRBJ2-3; 10 positions agree with TRBD1. Unmatched junction bases numbered 5, after V lost 4 bases and J lost 4 bases. Per germline, CDR1 SGHVS and CDR2 FNYEAQ. The CDR3 is 15 residues long. CDR3 loop: CASSWGQGSADTQYF. The CDR3 DNA is TGTGCCAGCAGCTGGGGACAGGGGTCCGCAGATACGCAGTATTTT.

This clonotype was seen a few times. The CDR3 is CASSLSVVAFF. CDR3 nucleotide sequence: TGTGCCAGCAGCTTATCGGTAGTAGCTTTCTTT. This chain links TRBV7-6 with TRBJ1-1; no definite D call. V was trimmed by 2 bases and J by 10 bases, leaving 8 bases between them. The CDR3 spans 11 residues. Germline loops: CDR1 SGHVS, CDR2 FNYEAQ.